Each of the 11 T cell receptor beta chains below was sequenced from the same sample in a study of blood T cell repertoires in COVID-19. Assay: immunoSEQ multiplex PCR; the TCRdb copy retains only in-frame clones and omits some. The data hold 200,000 to 250,000 clones, with about 86% observed a single time. Specimen: peripheral blood. The source of these receptors is a woman between 50 and 59 years old with COVID-19, enrolled during active disease.

J is TRBJ2-3 and V is TRBV7-9; D remains unclear. V was pared by 9 bases and J by 0 bases, with 7 bases between. This CDR3 has 12 amino acids. Germline V lookup: CDR1 SEHNR, CDR2 FQNEAQ (reference sequence). DNA of the CDR3: TGTGCCAGGTCGTCTAGCACAGATACGCAGTATTTT. Encoded protein: CARSSSTDTQYF.

V usage is TRBV24-1 and J usage is TRBJ2-3; D gene uncertain. V lost 0 bases to trimming and J lost 0 bases, with 3 bases between them. The CDR3 spans 14 residues. The germline V gene encodes CDR1 KGHDR and CDR2 SFDVKD. This CDR3 reads CATSDLGSTDTQYF. The CDR3 nucleotides are TGTGCCACCAGTGATTTGGGCAGCACAGATACGCAGTATTTT.

CDR3 DNA sequence: TGTGCCAGCAGCTTAGATCCAACAGGGGGCTACACAGATACGCAGTATTTT. Encoded protein: CASSLDPTGGYTDTQYF. This chain links TRBV11-3 with TRBJ2-3; 9 positions agree with TRBD1. V was clipped by 0 bases and J by 2 bases; unmatched bases: 6. The CDR3 loop spans 17 amino acids. Germline CDR1 reads SGHNT; CDR2 reads YENEEA.

The chain carries TRBV23-1 and TRBJ1-1, with D perhaps TRBD1 (6 bases). TRBV23-1 is an ORF; its function is uncertain. Trimming took 6 bases from V and 5 from J, leaving 13 bases between them. The CDR3 consists of 13 residues. The CDR3 nucleotides read TGCGCCAGCAGGACTCACAGGGTGACTGAAGCTTTCTTT. Its protein product is CASRTHRVTEAFF.

The V gene is TRBV5-1, the J gene TRBJ1-1; TRBD1 is a possible D gene (5 bases). Germline CDR1 SGHRS, CDR2 YFSETQ. The length of the CDR3 is 17 residues. The V gene lost 5 bases and the J gene lost 1 base, with 21 bases spanning the gap. CDR3: CASSQTASTIGNTEAFF. The CDR3 region has the DNA TGCGCCAGCAGTCAGACAGCGTCAACAATAGGGAACACTGAAGCTTTCTTT.

J is TRBJ1-5 and V is TRBV28; D possibly corresponds to TRBD1 (6 bases). V dropped 2 bases and J dropped 7 bases, with 12 bases sitting between them. The germline V gene encodes CDR1 MDHEN and CDR2 SYDVKM. The CDR3 contains 14 residues. In DNA, the CDR3 is TGTGCCAGCAGTTTAGGGAGGGGGGTCCAGCCCCAGCATTTT. Amino acids: CASSLGRGVQPQHF.

The chain couples TRBV5-4 to TRBJ1-2; TRBD1 is a possible D gene (5 bases). Germline CDR1 reads SGHNT; CDR2 reads YYREEE (reference sequence). This CDR3 is built from 15 residues. V shed 2 bases and J shed 0 bases, with 11 bases lying between them. CDR3 sequence reads: CASSFGGVTNYGYTF. The CDR3 bases are TGTGCCAGCAGCTTTGGGGGGGTCACTAACTATGGCTACACCTTC.

This chain joins TRBV5-4 and TRBJ1-2; the match to TRBD1 covers 7 bases. This CDR3 comprises 13 residues. After removal of 10 bases from V and 0 bases from J, the junction contained 6 bases not matched to a gene. Germline V gene lookup returns CDR1 SGHNT and CDR2 YYREEE (reference sequence). Here the CDR3 reads CASWTGSNYGYTF. CDR3 bases: TGTGCCTCCTGGACAGGTTCTAACTATGGCTACACCTTC.

This clone appeared once. The V call is TRBV19, the J call TRBJ1-6; 9 bases line up with TRBD1. The V segment lost 4 bases and the J segment 0 bases; nucleotides outside the gene matches: 7. The CDR3 has 18 residues. Germline values: CDR1 LNHDA, CDR2 SQIVND (reference sequence). The DNA of the CDR3 is TGTGCCAGTAGTAAAAGACAGGGGGATTTCTCCTATAATTCACCCCTCCACTTT. It encodes CASSKRQGDFSYNSPLHF.

The chain recombines TRBV4-1 with TRBJ1-1, with TRBD1 matching over 9 bases. Germline V gene lookup returns CDR1 MGHRA and CDR2 YSYEKL. There are 17 residues in the CDR3. V was clipped by 2 bases and J by 4 bases; unmatched bases: 11. CDR3: CASSQPHTRDRATEAFF. DNA for the CDR3: TGCGCCAGCAGCCAACCACATACGAGGGACAGGGCCACTGAAGCTTTCTTT.

The chain joins TRBV10-1 to TRBJ2-6, with D uncertain. The CDR3 has 15 amino acids. CDR1 and CDR2 (germline): WNHNN, SYGVQD (reference sequence). The V gene lost 4 bases and the J gene lost 0 bases, with 7 bases spanning the gap. In DNA form, the CDR3 reads TGCGCCAGCAGTGGAGGATCCTCTGGGGCCAACGTCCTGACTTTC. Its translation is CASSGGSSGANVLTF.